This paragraph covers one T cell receptor beta chain sequence. What it binds is not known. The data were obtained in a study of cytomegalovirus exposure and HLA in healthy donors. Germline assignment: CDR1 SGHRS and CDR2 YFSETQ. With 0 bases removed from V and 5 bases from J, the gap between germline ends came to 9 bases. CDR3 length: 14 residues. Study results and caveats: A cluster of highly shared sequence variants was likely a sequencing artifact.

The PCR contained 60 Vbeta and 13 Jbeta primers. Generated by immunoSEQ multiplex PCR, the TCRdb table keeps only in-frame clones and is missing some. The sample has 150,000 to 200,000 clones, over 80% seen once. The chain uses TRBV5-1 and TRBJ2-1; unclear D gene. This clonotype originated in a man between 50 and 59 years old in good health and CMV-seropositive. Sequencing used PBMCs. CDR3 region: CASSLDLRDNEQFF. In DNA, the CDR3 is TGCGCCAGCAGCTTGGATCTTCGCGACAATGAGCAGTTCTTC.